Listed here are 19 T cell receptor beta chains from one sample, sequenced in a study of blood T cell repertoires in COVID-19. Sequenced by immunoSEQ multiplex PCR; TCRdb stores in-frame clones only, minus some. The sample holds around 200,000 clones, more than 85% seen once. Sequences were obtained from peripheral blood. Every receptor here comes from a woman aged 80 or over in a cohort sampled during active or convalescent COVID-19.

The V gene is TRBV7-2, the J gene TRBJ2-2; 7 bases line up with TRBD2. The CDR3 extends over 15 amino acids. The V segment lost 5 bases and the J segment 5 bases; nucleotides outside the gene matches: 8. The germline gives CDR1 SGHTA, CDR2 FQGNSA. CDR3 bases: TGTGCCAGCAGCCCTCCGGGACTACCTACCGGGGAGCTGTTTTTT. Translating gives CASSPPGLPTGELFF.

The CDR3 DNA is TGTGCCAGCTCATCGGACAGCGCCAATCAGCCCCAGCATTTT. Translating gives CASSSDSANQPQHF. The chain links TRBV18 to TRBJ1-5; perhaps TRBD1 as D (6 bases). In germline, CDR1 is KGHSH, CDR2 LQKENI. V dropped 5 bases and J dropped 3 bases, with 11 bases sitting between them. CDR3 size: 14 residues.

This chain joins TRBV7-2 and TRBJ1-5, with D possibly matching TRBD1 (6 bases). The CDR3 length is 15 residues. V gave up 2 bases and J gave up 7 bases, with 15 bases separating them. Per the germline V gene, CDR1 is SGHTA and CDR2 is FQGNSA. CDR3 coding DNA: TGTGCCAGCAGCTTAACCTGGGGGCAAAAACAGCCCCAGCATTTT. Residues: CASSLTWGQKQPQHF.

The chain links TRBV5-1 to TRBJ2-1, with TRBD1 identical over 7 bases. Per the germline V gene, CDR1 is SGHRS and CDR2 is YFSETQ. The junction had 8 bases not matched to a gene; V was cut back by 9 bases and J by 5 bases. The CDR3 runs 13 residues. The CDR3 DNA is TGCGCCACCAGAGGGACAGCCAACAATGAGCAGTTCTTC. It is translated as CATRGTANNEQFF.

V usage is TRBV18 and J usage is TRBJ2-1, with 10 nucleotides matching TRBD2. The CDR3 has 16 residues. Germline V gene sequence: CDR1 KGHSH, CDR2 LQKENI. Trimming at V came to 4 bases and at J to 12 bases, leaving 15 bases not matched to a gene. The CDR3 region has the DNA TGTGCCAGCTCACGAAAATCCGGGACTAGCGCCTCATGGCAGTTCTTC. Amino acids: CASSRKSGTSASWQFF.

The chain carries TRBV11-3 and TRBJ2-2; D is undetermined. The length of the CDR3 is 14 residues. Germline CDR1 is SGHNT and CDR2 is YENEEA. Trimming stripped 4 bases from V and 0 bases from J, with 6 bases between. CDR3 residues: CASSYTSNTGELFF. For the CDR3, the DNA is TGTGCCAGCAGCTATACATCGAACACCGGGGAGCTGTTTTTT. Full variable domain (rest looked up from reference TRBV11-3 and TRBJ2-2): EAGVVQSPRYKIIEKKQPVAFWCNPISGHNTLYWYLQNLGQGPELLIRYENEEAVDDSQLPKDRFSAERLKGVDSTLKIQPAELGDSAVYLCASSYTSNTGELFFGEGSRLTVL.

The chain employs TRBV10-1 and TRBJ2-1; 8 bases map to TRBD1. Trimming took 3 bases from V and 2 from J; bases not matched to a gene: 9. Germline CDR1 is WNHNN and CDR2 is SYGVQD (reference sequence). CDR3 length equals 17 residues. The CDR3 region has the DNA TGCGCCAGCAGTGATCATTCCGGGACAGGTGCCTACAATGAGCAGTTCTTC. This sequence encodes CASSDHSGTGAYNEQFF.

The chain employs TRBV18 and TRBJ1-2, with TRBD1 matching over 9 bases. Looked up from germline, CDR1 is KGHSH and CDR2 is LQKENI. The CDR3 sequence is 14 residues long. Trimming cost V 4 bases and J 7 bases; bases outside gene matches: 7. The CDR3 loop is CASSLGTGIGGYTF. DNA for the CDR3: TGTGCCAGCTCACTGGGGACAGGGATAGGTGGCTACACCTTC.

J is TRBJ2-1 and V is TRBV3-1 (or the pseudogene TRBV3-2); TRBD2 matches 10 bases. With V trimmed by 7 bases and J by 2 bases, 8 bases remained unmatched. Germline CDR1 and CDR2: LGHDT and YNNKEL (reference sequence). The CDR3 loop spans 16 amino acids. CDR3: CASTADSGGTYNEQFF. Written as DNA, the CDR3 is TGTGCCAGCACCGCTGATAGCGGGGGGACCTACAATGAGCAGTTCTTC.

This chain links TRBV19 with TRBJ2-1; D perhaps matches TRBD2 (6 bases). Germline lookup yields CDR1 LNHDA and CDR2 SQIVND (reference sequence). The V end lost 7 bases, the J end lost 9 bases, and 16 bases lay between the germline ends. This CDR3 contains 13 residues. For the CDR3, the DNA is TGTGCCAGTACCAAATGGGGGGAACGTGAGCAGTTCTTC. Translated, it gives CASTKWGEREQFF.

The CDR3 region is CASKPRISRASSGANVLTF. DNA for the CDR3: TGTGCCAGCAAGCCTCGAATTTCGCGGGCTAGCTCTGGGGCCAACGTCCTGACTTTC. The chain carries TRBV7-9 and TRBJ2-6; D might be TRBD2 (5 bases). V was pared by 7 bases and J by 0 bases, with 22 bases between. In germline, CDR1 is SEHNR, CDR2 FQNEAQ (reference sequence). The CDR3 totals 19 residues.

The chain uses TRBV9 and TRBJ1-4; D is perhaps TRBD1 (5 bases). CDR3 length: 14 amino acids. CDR1 is SGDLS, CDR2 YYNGEE, per germline. The V end lost 5 bases, the J end lost 4 bases, and 12 bases lay between the germline ends. CDR3 in amino acids: CASSPQGHNEKLFF. The DNA of the CDR3 is TGTGCCAGCAGTCCCCAGGGTCATAATGAAAAACTGTTTTTT.

This chain connects TRBV28 to TRBJ1-5; D not resolved. Trimming removed 7 bases at V and 0 bases at J, with 16 bases between. This CDR3 has 16 amino acids. The V gene's germline CDR1 is MDHEN and CDR2 SYDVKM. The CDR3 region is CASIGGLGYSNQPQHF. In DNA, the CDR3 is TGTGCCAGCATTGGAGGACTAGGTTATAGCAATCAGCCCCAGCATTTT.

The CDR3 loop reads CASSELGLADYNEQFF. The CDR3 region has the DNA TGTGCCAGCAGTGAATTGGGACTAGCGGACTACAATGAGCAGTTCTTC. V is TRBV25-1 and J is TRBJ2-1; 11 bases agree with TRBD2. Germline loops: CDR1 MGHDK, CDR2 SYGVNS. V lost 1 base, J lost 3 bases, and 2 bases stayed unmatched. The CDR3 loop spans 16 amino acids. The variable domain in full, completed from reference TRBV25-1 and TRBJ2-1, reads EADIYQTPRYLVIGTGKKITLECSQTMGHDKMYWYQQDPGMELHLIHYSYGVNSTEKGDLSSESTVSRIRTEHFPLTLESARPSHTSQYLCASSELGLADYNEQFFGPGTRLTVL.

V usage is TRBV4-3 and J usage is TRBJ2-1; perhaps TRBD1 as D (6 bases). CDR1 and CDR2 from the germline V gene are LGHNA and YSLEER. Trimming left V 0 bases short and J 7 bases short, with 10 bases between. The CDR3 loop spans 14 amino acids. The CDR3: CASSQEYRENEQFF. In DNA form, the CDR3 reads TGCGCCAGCAGCCAAGAGTACAGGGAGAATGAGCAGTTCTTC.

The chain has TRBV15 and TRBJ2-1; D gene unclear. CDR3 length equals 15 residues. Germline assignment: CDR1 LNHNV and CDR2 YYDKDF (reference sequence). Trimming removed 3 bases at V and 3 bases at J, with 12 bases between. The CDR3 is CATSSGYEYYNEQFF. The CDR3 DNA follows: TGTGCCACCAGCAGTGGTTATGAGTACTACAATGAGCAGTTCTTC.

The V and J genes are TRBV4-3 and TRBJ1-2; 7 nucleotides align to TRBD1. Per the germline V gene, CDR1 is LGHNA and CDR2 is YSLEER. This CDR3 contains 14 residues. Unmatched junction bases numbered 7, after V lost 3 bases and J lost 6 bases. CDR3: CASSHDRATNGYTF. The DNA for the CDR3 is TGCGCCAGCAGCCACGACAGGGCAACTAATGGCTACACCTTC.

The chain employs TRBV6-4 and TRBJ2-6; D remains ambiguous. Germline assignment: CDR1 MRHNA and CDR2 SNTAGT. Trimming shortened V by 0 bases and J by 0 bases, and 12 bases separated the two germline ends. The length of the CDR3 is 18 residues. In nucleotides, the CDR3 is TGTGCCAGCAGTGACTCGTTTCACAGCCTCTCTGGGGCCAACGTCCTGACTTTC. Amino acids: CASSDSFHSLSGANVLTF.

The chain links TRBV3-1 (or the pseudogene TRBV3-2) to TRBJ1-3; D call uncertain. CDR3 length equals 14 residues. Germline V lookup: CDR1 LGHDT, CDR2 YNNKEL (reference sequence). Between the trimmed V and J ends, which lost 1 base and 5 bases, there was a span of 9 bases. CDR3 nucleotide sequence: TGTGCCAGCAGCCAAGGAGAGGGTAGAAACACCATATATTTT. It encodes CASSQGEGRNTIYF.